This entry describes one TCR beta chain. Germline V gene sequence: CDR1 SNHLY, CDR2 FYNNEI. V shed 8 bases and J 5 bases; nucleotides not matched to a gene: 5. The CDR3 runs to 12 residues. Under the authors' procedure: Reference gene primer amplification in the assay estimated nucleated cell counts. Clones were sequenced by immunoSEQ multiplex PCR, and TCRdb holds only the in-frame ones, with some missing. Clonal size and the V and J genes are those of that table, whereas D and trimming came from the DNA. This sample has roughly 110,000 clones, with roughly 79% found just once. This entry comes from a study of blood T cell repertoires in COVID-19.

The clonotype originates from a human donor in a cohort sampled during active COVID-19. J is TRBJ2-5 and V is TRBV2; 7 bases align to TRBD2. Sequences were obtained from peripheral blood. The CDR3 nucleotides read TGTGCCAGCGGGGGGGTAGGGGAGACCCAGTACTTC. Protein sequence: CASGGVGETQYF.